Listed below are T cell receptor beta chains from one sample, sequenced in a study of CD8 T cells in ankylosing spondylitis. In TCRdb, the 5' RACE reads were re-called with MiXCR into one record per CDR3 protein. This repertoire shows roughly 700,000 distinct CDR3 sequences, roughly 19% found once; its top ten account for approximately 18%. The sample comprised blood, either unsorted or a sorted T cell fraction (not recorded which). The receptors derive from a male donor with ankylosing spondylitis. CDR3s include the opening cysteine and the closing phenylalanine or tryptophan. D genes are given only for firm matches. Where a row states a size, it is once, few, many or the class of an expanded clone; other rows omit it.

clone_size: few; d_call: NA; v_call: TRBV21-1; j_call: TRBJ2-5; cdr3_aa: CASSKVQDRIPLQETQYF; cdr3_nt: TGTGCCAGCAGCAAAGTGCAGGACAGGATACCCCTCCAAGAGACCCAGTACTTC
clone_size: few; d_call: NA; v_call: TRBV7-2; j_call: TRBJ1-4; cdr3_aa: CASSWIGEKLFF; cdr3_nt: TGTGCCAGCAGCTGGATCGGGGAAAAACTGTTTTTT
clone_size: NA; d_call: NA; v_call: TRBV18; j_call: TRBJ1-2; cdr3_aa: CASSPVGVENYGYTF; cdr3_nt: TGTGCCAGCTCACCAGTGGGGGTGGAAAACTATGGCTACACCTTC
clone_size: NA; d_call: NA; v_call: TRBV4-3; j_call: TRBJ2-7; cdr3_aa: CASSQDQGSLYEQYF; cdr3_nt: TGCGCCAGCAGCCAAGACCAGGGTTCTCTCTACGAGCAGTACTTC
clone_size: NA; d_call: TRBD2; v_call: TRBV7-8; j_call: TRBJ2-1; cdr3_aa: CASSWLGLAVSYNEQFF; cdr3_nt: TGTGCCAGCAGCTGGCTGGGACTAGCGGTTTCCTACAATGAGCAGTTCTTC
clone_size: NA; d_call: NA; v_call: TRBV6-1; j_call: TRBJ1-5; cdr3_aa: CASIGRGDSNQPQHF; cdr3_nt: TGTGCCAGCATTGGAAGGGGCGATAGCAATCAGCCCCAGCATTTT
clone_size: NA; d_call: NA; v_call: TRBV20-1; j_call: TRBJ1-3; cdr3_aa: CSVLTPGNTIYF; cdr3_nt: TGCAGTGTCCTGACTCCTGGAAACACCATATATTTT
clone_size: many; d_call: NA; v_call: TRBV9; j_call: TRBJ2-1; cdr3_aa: CASSATTGGGYNEQFF; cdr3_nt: TGTGCCAGCAGCGCAACTACAGGGGGGGGATACAATGAGCAGTTCTTC
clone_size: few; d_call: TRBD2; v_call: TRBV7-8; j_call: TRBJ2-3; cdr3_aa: CASSQDSAGRTDTQYF; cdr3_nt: TGTGCCAGCAGCCAAGATTCAGCGGGGCGCACAGATACGCAGTATTTT
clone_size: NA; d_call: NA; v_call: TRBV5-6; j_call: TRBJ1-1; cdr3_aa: CASRYRAANTEAFF; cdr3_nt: TGTGCCAGCAGGTACAGGGCCGCGAACACTGAAGCTTTCTTT
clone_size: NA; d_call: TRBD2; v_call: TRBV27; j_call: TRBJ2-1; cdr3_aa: CASSERDGKGEQFF; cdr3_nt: TGTGCCAGCAGTGAGCGGGATGGGAAGGGTGAGCAGTTCTTC
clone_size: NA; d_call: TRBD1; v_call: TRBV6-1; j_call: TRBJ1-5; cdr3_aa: CASSEGTGGKNQPQHF; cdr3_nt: TGTGCCAGCAGTGAAGGGACAGGGGGCAAAAATCAGCCCCAGCATTTT
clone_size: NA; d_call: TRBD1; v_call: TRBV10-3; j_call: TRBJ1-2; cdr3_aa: CAIRTPTGTGYGYTF; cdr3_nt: TGTGCCATCAGGACCCCGACAGGGACCGGCTATGGCTACACCTTC
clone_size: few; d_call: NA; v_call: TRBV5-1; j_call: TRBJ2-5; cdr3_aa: CASSLWAREETQYF; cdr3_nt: TGCGCCAGCAGCTTGTGGGCCAGGGAAGAGACCCAGTACTTC
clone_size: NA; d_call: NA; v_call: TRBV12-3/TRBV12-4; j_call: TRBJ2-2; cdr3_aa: CASTPNRGGPTGELFF; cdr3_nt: TGTGCCAGCACCCCCAATAGGGGGGGCCCCACCGGGGAGCTGTTTTTT
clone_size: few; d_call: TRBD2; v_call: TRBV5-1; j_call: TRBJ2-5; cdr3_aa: CASSFFPAGDQETQYF; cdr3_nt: TGCGCCAGCAGCTTTTTTCCAGCGGGGGATCAAGAGACCCAGTACTTC
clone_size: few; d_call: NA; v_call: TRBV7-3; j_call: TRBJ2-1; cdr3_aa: CASSLTGFREAQNEQFF; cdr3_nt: TGTGCCAGCAGCTTAACGGGTTTCAGGGAGGCGCAAAATGAGCAGTTCTTC
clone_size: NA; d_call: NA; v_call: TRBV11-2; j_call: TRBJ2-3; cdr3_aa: CASSLRDLGADTQYF; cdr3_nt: TGTGCCAGCAGCTTACGAGACCTGGGGGCAGATACGCAGTATTTT
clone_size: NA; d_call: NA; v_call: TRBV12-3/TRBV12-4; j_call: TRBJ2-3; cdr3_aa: CASSLVAPSTDTQYF; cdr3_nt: TGTGCCAGCAGTTTGGTAGCACCTAGCACAGATACGCAGTATTTT
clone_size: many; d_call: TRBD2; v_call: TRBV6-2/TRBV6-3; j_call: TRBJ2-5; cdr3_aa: CASSSGEGHETQYF; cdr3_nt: TGTGCCAGCAGTTCGGGGGAGGGCCACGAGACCCAGTACTTC
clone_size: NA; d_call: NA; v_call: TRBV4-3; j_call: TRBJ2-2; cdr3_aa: CASSPGTNPSTGELFF; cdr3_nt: TGCGCCAGCAGCCCCGGGACAAACCCCTCCACCGGGGAGCTGTTTTTT
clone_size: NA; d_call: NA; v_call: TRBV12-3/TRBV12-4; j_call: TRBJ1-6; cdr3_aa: CASSPAAGPANSPLHF; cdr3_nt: TGTGCCAGCAGTCCGGCTGCGGGGCCGGCAAATTCACCCCTCCACTTT
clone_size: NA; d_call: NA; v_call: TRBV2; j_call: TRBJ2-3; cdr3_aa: CASKDFVRPTDTQYF; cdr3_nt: TGTGCCAGCAAGGACTTTGTGAGACCCACAGATACGCAGTATTTT
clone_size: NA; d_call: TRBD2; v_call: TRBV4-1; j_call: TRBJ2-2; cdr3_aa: CASSHDRSGMNTGELFF; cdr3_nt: TGCGCCAGCAGCCATGACCGTAGCGGGATGAACACCGGGGAGCTGTTTTTT
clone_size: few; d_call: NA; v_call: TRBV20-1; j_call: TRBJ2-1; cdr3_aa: CSGPVGYNEQFF; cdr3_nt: TGCAGTGGACCGGTGGGCTACAATGAGCAGTTCTTC
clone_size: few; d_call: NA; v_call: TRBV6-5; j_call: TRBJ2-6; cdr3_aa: CASSSDSRLLGANVLTF; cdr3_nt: TGTGCCAGCAGTTCCGACTCCAGGCTACTTGGGGCCAACGTCCTGACTTTC
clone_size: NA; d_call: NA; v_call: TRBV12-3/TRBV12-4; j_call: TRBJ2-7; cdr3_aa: CASRHRESYEQYF; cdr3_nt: TGTGCCAGCAGGCACAGGGAATCCTACGAGCAGTACTTC
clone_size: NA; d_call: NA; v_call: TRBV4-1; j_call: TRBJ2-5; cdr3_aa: CASSQEGRHGETQYF; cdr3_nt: TGCGCCAGCAGCCAAGAGGGCAGACACGGGGAGACCCAGTACTTC
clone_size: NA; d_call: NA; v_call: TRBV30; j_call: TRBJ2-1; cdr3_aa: CAWEDNEQFF; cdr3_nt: TGTGCCTGGGAAGACAATGAGCAGTTCTTC
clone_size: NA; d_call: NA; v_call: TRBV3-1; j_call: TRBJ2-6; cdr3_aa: CASSHLTSGANVLTF; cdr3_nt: TGTGCCAGCAGCCATCTTACTTCTGGGGCCAACGTCCTGACTTTC
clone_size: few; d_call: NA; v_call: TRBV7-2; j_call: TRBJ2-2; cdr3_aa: CASSSQGLGTGELFF; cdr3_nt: TGTGCCAGCAGCTCCCAAGGACTGGGCACCGGGGAGCTGTTTTTT
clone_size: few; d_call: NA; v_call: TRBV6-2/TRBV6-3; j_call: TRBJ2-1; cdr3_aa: CASSYLGQQFF; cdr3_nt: TGTGCCAGCAGTTACCTCGGACAGCAGTTCTTC
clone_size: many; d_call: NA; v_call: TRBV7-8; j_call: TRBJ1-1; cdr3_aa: CASAPSTWLTMKGTEAFF; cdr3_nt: TGTGCCAGCGCACCATCTACCTGGCTGACCATGAAGGGAACTGAAGCTTTCTTT
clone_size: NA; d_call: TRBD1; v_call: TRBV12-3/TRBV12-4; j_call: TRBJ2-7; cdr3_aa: CASSLNLGQRSYEQYF; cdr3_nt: TGTGCCAGCAGTTTAAACCTGGGACAGCGCTCCTACGAGCAGTACTTC
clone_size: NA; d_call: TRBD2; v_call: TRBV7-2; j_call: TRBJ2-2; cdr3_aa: CASSWEGPDTGELFF; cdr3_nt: TGTGCCAGCAGCTGGGAGGGTCCGGACACCGGGGAGCTGTTTTTT
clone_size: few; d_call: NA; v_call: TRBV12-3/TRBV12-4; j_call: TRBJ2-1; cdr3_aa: CATRVSNEQFF; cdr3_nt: TGTGCCACCCGTGTTAGCAATGAGCAGTTCTTC
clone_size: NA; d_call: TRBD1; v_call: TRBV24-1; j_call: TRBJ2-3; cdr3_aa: CATSDSGTGQGGYTDTQYF; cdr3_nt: TGTGCCACCAGTGACAGCGGAACTGGACAGGGCGGATACACAGATACGCAGTATTTT
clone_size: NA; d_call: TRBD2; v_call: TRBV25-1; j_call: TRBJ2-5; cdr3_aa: CASSPNGGGETQYF; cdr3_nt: TGTGCCAGCAGTCCCAACGGGGGGGGAGAGACCCAGTACTTC
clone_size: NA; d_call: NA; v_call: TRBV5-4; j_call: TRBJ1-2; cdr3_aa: CAMSPGVTGYGYTF; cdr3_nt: TGTGCCATGAGCCCGGGGGTCACCGGCTATGGCTACACCTTC
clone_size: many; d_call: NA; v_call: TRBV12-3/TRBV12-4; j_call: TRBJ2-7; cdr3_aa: CASSPPGPTYEQYF; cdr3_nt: TGTGCCAGCAGTCCCCCTGGCCCGACCTACGAGCAGTACTTC
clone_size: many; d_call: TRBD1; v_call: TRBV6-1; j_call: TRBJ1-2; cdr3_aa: CASRDRGRGGYTF; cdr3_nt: TGTGCCAGCAGAGACAGGGGGCGAGGAGGCTACACCTTC
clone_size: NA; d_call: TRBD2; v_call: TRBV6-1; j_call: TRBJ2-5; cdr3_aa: CASGEAGDLRETQYF; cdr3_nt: TGTGCCAGCGGAGAAGCGGGAGACCTCAGGGAGACCCAGTACTTC
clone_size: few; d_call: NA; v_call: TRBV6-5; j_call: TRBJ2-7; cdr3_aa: CASSYSGQRYEQYF; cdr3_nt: TGTGCCAGCAGTTACTCTGGACAGCGCTACGAGCAGTACTTC
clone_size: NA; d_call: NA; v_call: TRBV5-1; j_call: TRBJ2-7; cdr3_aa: CASSLEANVEYF; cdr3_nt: TGCGCCAGCAGCTTGGAGGCGAACGTTGAGTACTTC
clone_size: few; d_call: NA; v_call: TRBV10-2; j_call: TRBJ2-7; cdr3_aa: CASSDYDEQYF; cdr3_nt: TGCGCCAGCAGTGATTATGACGAGCAGTACTTC
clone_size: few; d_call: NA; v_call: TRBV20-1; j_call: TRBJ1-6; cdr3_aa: CSATPRTDSPLHF; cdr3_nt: TGCAGTGCTACCCCTCGGACTGATTCACCCCTCCACTTT
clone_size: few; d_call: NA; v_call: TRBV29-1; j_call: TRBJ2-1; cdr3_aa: CSVVTGSYNEQFF; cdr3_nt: TGCAGCGTTGTAACGGGATCCTACAATGAGCAGTTCTTC
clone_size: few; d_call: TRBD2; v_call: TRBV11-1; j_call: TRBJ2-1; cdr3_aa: CASSLRAGAYNEQFF; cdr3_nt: TGTGCCAGCAGCTTAAGGGCGGGGGCCTACAATGAGCAGTTCTTC
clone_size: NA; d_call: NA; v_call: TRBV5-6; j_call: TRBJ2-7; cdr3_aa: CASAPGSSEQYF; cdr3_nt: TGTGCCAGCGCTCCCGGGAGTTCCGAGCAGTACTTC
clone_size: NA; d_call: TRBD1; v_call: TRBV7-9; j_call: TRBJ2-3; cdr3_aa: CASSLEGTGVTQYF; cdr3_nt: TGTGCCAGCAGCTTAGAGGGGACAGGGGTTACGCAGTATTTT
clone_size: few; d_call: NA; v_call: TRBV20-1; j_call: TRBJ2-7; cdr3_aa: CSARRGGALGSF; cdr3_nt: TGCAGTGCTAGAAGGGGCGGGGCCCTGGGAAGCTTC
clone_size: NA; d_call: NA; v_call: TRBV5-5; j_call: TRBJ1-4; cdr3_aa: CASSLPPLEEKLFF; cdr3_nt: TGTGCCAGCAGCTTGCCCCCACTTGAGGAAAAACTGTTTTTT
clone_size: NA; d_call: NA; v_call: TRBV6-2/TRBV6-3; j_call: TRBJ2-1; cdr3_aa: CASSSGLSRGWFF; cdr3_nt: TGTGCCAGCAGTAGCGGCCTTTCACGGGGTTGGTTCTTC
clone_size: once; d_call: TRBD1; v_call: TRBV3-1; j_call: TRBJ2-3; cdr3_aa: CASSQEGTGDTQYF; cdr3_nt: TGTGCCAGCAGCCAAGAGGGGACAGGAGATACGCAGTATTTT
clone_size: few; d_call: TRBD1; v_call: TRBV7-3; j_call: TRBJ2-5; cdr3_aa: CASSLRGTEQTQYF; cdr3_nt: TGTGCCAGCAGCTTAAGAGGGACAGAGCAGACCCAGTACTTC
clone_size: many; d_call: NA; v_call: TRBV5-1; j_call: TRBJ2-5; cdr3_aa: CASSSTTRQETQYF; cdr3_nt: TGCGCCAGCAGCTCAACGACCAGACAAGAGACCCAGTACTTC
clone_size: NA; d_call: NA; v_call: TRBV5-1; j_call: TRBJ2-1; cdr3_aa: CASSLHRDGEQFF; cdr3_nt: TGCGCCAGCAGCTTGCACAGGGACGGCGAGCAGTTCTTC
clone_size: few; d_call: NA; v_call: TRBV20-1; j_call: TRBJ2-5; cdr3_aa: CSASIYSWTEGFWAQYF; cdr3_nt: TGCAGTGCTAGTATATACTCCTGGACAGAAGGGTTTTGGGCCCAGTACTTC
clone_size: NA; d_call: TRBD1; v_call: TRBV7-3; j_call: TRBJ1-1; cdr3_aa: CASSRQGDLAEAFF; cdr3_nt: TGTGCCAGCAGCCGACAGGGGGATTTGGCTGAAGCTTTCTTT